This T cell receptor beta chain came from a study of shared clonotypes between healthy human individuals. Deep was the level at which the assay was run. Here immunoSEQ multiplex PCR was the method, and the copy in TCRdb shows in-frame clones only, minus some. The repertoire consists of approximately 2.5 million clones, with 80% to 95% occurring once and the leading ten covering 0.36%. Trimming removed 4 bases from V and 2 bases from J, with 11 bases in between. Germline V lookup: CDR1 SQVTM, CDR2 ANQGSEA. This CDR3 has 13 residues. This clone has just one count. This sequence originates from a man aged 18 to 29 in good health. Some clones in this sample may be carry-over from other donors' samples. The chain joins TRBV29-1 to TRBJ1-2; no reliable D call. Sequencing was performed on naive CD4+ T cells from PBMCs. The subset denotes: CD45RA+ positively selected. CDR3: CSVGITENYGYTF. Here the CDR3 DNA reads TGCAGCGTTGGAATCACAGAAAACTATGGCTACACCTTC.